This T cell receptor (beta chain) was identified during a study of blood T cell repertoires in COVID-19. Across the whole study: There were acute and convalescent COVID-19 samples, and they came from the United States, Italy and Spain.

Categorization into cohorts depended on clinical history that participants reported. CDR1 and CDR2 (germline): SGHVS, FQNEAQ. The CDR3 length is 16 residues. V gave up 5 bases and J gave up 3 bases; unmatched junction bases: 11. Study processing details: Estimation of nucleated cell counts relied on the amplification of reference gene primers. The assay was immunoSEQ multiplex PCR, and TCRdb's table has in-frame clones only and misses some. V and J calls and clone size are those listed in that table; D and trimming were worked out from the DNA. This sample has fewer than 250,000 clones, with 75% to 90% found just once.

This rearrangement joins TRBV7-8 to TRBJ2-7; 9 bases are a match to TRBD1. The sequence came from a woman in her twenties or thirties who had been exposed to COVID-19. The material sequenced was PBMCs or T cells enriched from blood (not recorded which). CDR3 amino acids: CASSPGTGNPNYEQYF. The CDR3 DNA reads as TGTGCCAGCAGCCCAGGGACAGGGAACCCAAACTACGAGCAGTACTTC. The entire variable domain, with the rest obtained from reference TRBV7-8 and TRBJ2-7, is as follows: GAGVSQSPRYKVAKRGQDVALRCDPISGHVSLFWYQQALGQGPEFLTYFQNEAQLDKSGLPSDRFFAERPEGSVSTLKIQRTQQEDSAVYLCASSPGTGNPNYEQYFGPGTRLTVT.